Included here is one T cell receptor (beta chain) sequence, with context. Other DNA sequences of this sample code for an identical CDR3. TCRdb's table, derived via immunoSEQ multiplex PCR, lists solely in-frame clones and lacks some. The sample carries about 67,000 clones, 91% recorded once. This sample stems from a study of OX40 agonist ivuxolimab in advanced cancers. Across the study: Ivuxolimab, which is an agonistic anti-OX40 (CD134) antibody, was administered to the patients. A male proportion of around 86% was recorded, with mean age roughly 60 years and range about 20 to 90.

Germline V gene data show CDR1 as LNHDA and CDR2 as SQIVND (reference sequence). This CDR3 contains 15 residues. Germline trimming cut 7 bases from V and 3 bases from J; bases unmatched to any gene: 4. The TCR was taken from an adult with an advanced solid tumor such as melanoma, head and neck, liver or kidney cancer. Sample: CD4+ or CD8+ T cells sorted from blood, taken in a trial of the OX40 agonist ivuxolimab. This chain uses TRBV19 with TRBJ2-2, with TRBD1 matching 11 bases. CDR3 in amino acids: CASTLGQGDTGELFF. CDR3 DNA sequence: TGTGCCAGTACCCTGGGACAGGGGGACACCGGGGAGCTGTTTTTT.